The T cell receptor beta chain under discussion was sequenced for a study of CD8 T cells in ankylosing spondylitis. Study results and caveats: From matched ankylosing spondylitis synovial fluid, disease-linked clones were reportedly recovered at significantly enriched levels. What seemed typical of ankylosing spondylitis blood was a TCR beta motif built from several highly homologous variants.

TCRdb used MiXCR to reprocess the 5' RACE reads, holding one entry per CDR3 protein. The sample yields about 39,000 distinct CDR3 sequences, 2.5% to 3.5% seen once. Points on this clonotype: Its target is not known.

CDR1 is SGDLS and CDR2 is YYNGEE in the germline V gene. This CDR3 is 14 amino acids long. Trimming cost V 2 bases and J 9 bases; bases outside gene matches: 4. The chain couples TRBV9 to TRBJ1-6; 8 nucleotides align to TRBD1. Material for sequencing was blood, either unsorted or a sorted T cell fraction (not recorded which). The source is a male donor with ankylosing spondylitis or in good health (not recorded which). The chain's CDR3 is CASSVTGAGSPLHF. CDR3 DNA sequence: TGTGCCAGCAGCGTGACAGGGGCCGGTTCACCCCTCCACTTT.